This T cell receptor (beta chain) was recorded in a study of T cell responses to AZD1222 COVID-19 vaccine. This CDR3 region has 13 residues. V trimming: 6 bases; J trimming: 3 bases; junction bases outside the gene matches: 3. Germline CDR1 reads MRHNA; CDR2 reads SNTAGT. A word on this clone: As yet, its antigen is unknown.

Repertoires were generated with immunoSEQ multiplex PCR, while TCRdb's copy carries only in-frame clones and drops some. Seen here are about 76,000 clones, 60% to 85% observed once, and the top ten hold 25% to 30%. Findings and caveats of the study: Clonal diversity may have been underestimated, and the donors were mostly white British, with more females than males. The peak T cell response came first, and repertoires were sampled only after it. The study identified only five to seven AZD1222 recipients as seropositive at baseline.

The genes are TRBV6-4 and TRBJ2-3, with 7 bases that match TRBD2. The receptor was isolated from an adult who received the MenACWY meningococcal vaccine as a control. Specimen: peripheral blood, collected 28 days after the second dose of the MenACWY control vaccine. The CDR3 nucleotides are TGTGCCAGCAGGGCGGGAGAAACAGATACGCAGTATTTT. Encoded protein: CASRAGETDTQYF.